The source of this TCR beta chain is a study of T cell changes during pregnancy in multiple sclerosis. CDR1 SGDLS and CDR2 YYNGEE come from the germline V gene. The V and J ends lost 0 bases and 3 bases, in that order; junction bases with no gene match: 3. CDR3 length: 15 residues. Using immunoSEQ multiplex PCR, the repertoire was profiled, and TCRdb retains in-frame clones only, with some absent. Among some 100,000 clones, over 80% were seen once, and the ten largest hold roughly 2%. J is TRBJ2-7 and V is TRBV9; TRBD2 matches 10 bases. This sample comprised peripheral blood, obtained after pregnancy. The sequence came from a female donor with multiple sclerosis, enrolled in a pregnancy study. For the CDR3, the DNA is TGTGCCAGCAGCGTAGCTGCTAGCGGGGGCTACGAGCAGTACTTC. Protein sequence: CASSVAASGGYEQYF.